The 31 T cell receptor beta chains below come from one sample, sequenced in a study of T cell repertoires in cytomegalovirus infection. Their recognized antigens are unknown. TCRdb re-derived calls from the reads in MiXCR, one entry per CDR3 protein. Here the sample spans about 570,000 distinct CDR3 sequences, roughly 42% being singletons. This specimen was cultured PBMCs, taken from culture after CMV antigen stimulation. The receptors shown here come from a human donor in good health (CMV status not recorded). Some clones in this sample may be carry-over from other donors' samples.

CDR3: CASRRVAGGEQYF. CDR3 bases: TGTGCCAGCCGGAGAGTAGCAGGCGGCGAGCAGTACTTC. The chain uses TRBV5-4 and TRBJ2-7; D gene uncertain. Germline lookup yields CDR1 SGHNT and CDR2 YYREEE (reference sequence). Trimming took off 7 bases at V and 6 bases at J, with 17 bases between the two ends. The CDR3 loop spans 13 amino acids.

This clonotype was found many times. The chain combines TRBV7-2 with TRBJ2-1; possibly TRBD2 for D (6 bases). The V and J ends lost 6 bases and 15 bases respectively, with 21 bases between them. This CDR3 spans 13 amino acids. CDR1 is SGHTA, CDR2 FQGNSA, per germline. CDR3 sequence reads: CASSPSGVGHRFF. CDR3 DNA: TGTGCCAGCAGTCCCTCGGGGGTGGGTCATCGGTTCTTC.

The chain is built from TRBV12-3 or TRBV12-4 and TRBJ2-3; 10 positions match TRBD2. The CDR3 runs to 16 residues. Germline trimming cut 10 bases from V and 2 bases from J; bases unmatched to any gene: 12. CDR3 region: CATSRGTSANTDTQYF. The CDR3, as DNA: TGTGCCACCTCCAGGGGGACTAGCGCCAACACAGATACGCAGTATTTT.

This chain links TRBV7-9 with TRBJ2-7; a possible D gene is TRBD2 (6 bases). The CDR3 covers 13 residues. Germline CDR1 is SEHNR and CDR2 is FQNEAQ (reference sequence). Between the trimmed V and J ends, which lost 3 bases and 7 bases, there was a span of 13 bases. CDR3 in DNA: TGTGCCAGCAGCTTCGAGGGAAGCGGGGAGCAGTACTTC. Translated: CASSFEGSGEQYF.

The chain is built from TRBV28 and TRBJ2-7; D assignment may be TRBD1 or TRBD2 (5 bases each). CDR3 size: 13 residues. CDR1 and CDR2 from the germline V gene are MDHEN and SYDVKM. Trimming removed 5 bases at V and 6 bases at J, with 14 bases between. The CDR3 DNA sequence: TGTGCCAGCAGTACCCCGGGGCAGGGCGAGCAGTACTTC. Protein sequence: CASSTPGQGEQYF.

V and J are TRBV7-9 and TRBJ2-2; TRBD1 agrees at 10 bases. The CDR3 extends over 15 amino acids. The trim removed 3 bases at V and 6 bases at J, leaving 4 bases unmatched. The V gene's germline CDR1 is SEHNR and CDR2 FQNEAQ (reference sequence). CDR3 protein: CASSFWTGGPGELFF. CDR3 DNA sequence: TGTGCCAGCAGCTTTTGGACAGGGGGACCCGGGGAGCTGTTTTTT.

The chain recombines TRBV4-1 with TRBJ2-1, with no clear D. V was clipped by 0 bases and J by 1 base, with 10 bases between them. CDR3 length equals 16 residues. Germline lookup yields CDR1 MGHRA and CDR2 YSYEKL. The CDR3 protein is CASSQDRFASYNEQFF. CDR3 bases: TGCGCCAGCAGCCAAGATAGATTCGCGTCCTACAATGAGCAGTTCTTC.

CDR3: CASRTSGGVFETQYF. The CDR3, as DNA: TGTGCCAGCAGGACTAGCGGGGGGGTATTTGAGACCCAGTACTTC. J is TRBJ2-5 and V is TRBV7-2; 14 bases match TRBD2. The CDR3 extends over 15 amino acids. The ends lost 6 bases at V and 5 bases at J; junction bases unmatched: 5. CDR1 and CDR2 (germline): SGHTA, FQGNSA.

This clonotype appeared a few times. CDR3 bases: TGTGCCAGCAGCCCCAGACAGGGAGGCGGCTACACCTTC. Translation: CASSPRQGGGYTF. The chain is built from TRBV7-6 and TRBJ1-2; TRBD1 aligns across 7 bases. Germline trimming cut 5 bases from V and 8 bases from J; bases unmatched to any gene: 8. The CDR3 consists of 13 residues. Germline V gene sequence: CDR1 SGHVS, CDR2 FNYEAQ.

This clonotype has a handful of counts. This chain links TRBV6-1 with TRBJ2-7, with TRBD1 matching over 11 bases. Looked up from germline, CDR1 is MNHNS and CDR2 is SASEGT. Unmatched junction bases numbered 9, after V lost 2 bases and J lost 3 bases. The length of the CDR3 is 17 residues. Here the CDR3 DNA reads TGTGCCAGCAGTGAACCTCCAGCCGGGACAGGGGGCTACGAGCAGTACTTC. Its protein product is CASSEPPAGTGGYEQYF.

V is TRBV4-1 and J is TRBJ2-1, with 9 bases identical to TRBD1. J was trimmed by 7 bases and V by 4 bases; bases with no gene match: 8. There are 15 residues in the CDR3. Germline CDR1 is MGHRA and CDR2 is YSYEKL. For the CDR3, the DNA is TGCGCCAGCAGCCGACCCGGACAGGGGCGAAATGAGCAGTTCTTC. It is translated as CASSRPGQGRNEQFF.

The J gene is TRBJ1-5, the V gene TRBV6-2 or TRBV6-3; no clear D. The germline V gene has CDR1 MNHEY and CDR2 SVGEGT. CDR3 length: 15 amino acids. Trimming took off 2 bases at V and 6 bases at J, with 14 bases between the two ends. The CDR3, as DNA: TGTGCCAGCAGTTACATCCAAGAACGGACTCAGCCCCAGCATTTT. Its protein is CASSYIQERTQPQHF.

The J gene is TRBJ2-7, the V gene TRBV7-2; D gene uncertain. V was shortened by 1 base and J by 6 bases, with 13 bases between the two germline ends. Germline V gives CDR1 SGHTA, CDR2 FQGNSA. The CDR3 is made up of 14 amino acids. The CDR3, as DNA: TGTGCCAGCAGCTTAGGGGCGGCATTGGGCGAGCAGTACTTC. Its protein is CASSLGAALGEQYF.

This clonotype was recorded at least ten times. The V call is TRBV7-2, the J call TRBJ2-6; D is unresolved. V dropped 1 base and J dropped 1 base, with 5 bases sitting between them. Per germline, CDR1 SGHTA and CDR2 FQGNSA. The CDR3 contains 15 residues. CDR3 protein: CASSLVGSGANVLTF. The CDR3 DNA reads as TGTGCCAGCAGCTTAGTAGGGTCTGGGGCCAACGTCCTGACTTTC. The variable domain in full, completed from reference TRBV7-2 and TRBJ2-6, reads GAGVSQSPSNKVTEKGKDVELRCDPISGHTALYWYRQSLGQGLEFLIYFQGNSAPDKSGLPSDRFSAERTGGSVSTLTIQRTQQEDSAVYLCASSLVGSGANVLTFGAGSRLTVL.

This chain links TRBV7-6 with TRBJ2-1; D gene uncertain. This CDR3 contains 15 residues. V dropped 1 base and J dropped 4 bases, with 11 bases sitting between them. Looked up from germline, CDR1 is SGHVS and CDR2 is FNYEAQ. Written as DNA, the CDR3 is TGTGCCAGCAGCTTAGAGGCCGGCGGTTACAATGAGCAGTTCTTC. It encodes CASSLEAGGYNEQFF.

This clonotype was detected a few times. The chain carries TRBV6-5 and TRBJ1-2; tentatively, D is TRBD1 (5 bases). The CDR3 is 17 residues long. Per germline, CDR1 MNHEY and CDR2 SVGAGI. V lost 5 bases to trimming and J lost 0 bases, with 19 bases between them. The CDR3 region has the DNA TGTGCCAGCAGTCGTCCGGGACCCAGAGAGACTAACTATGGCTACACCTTC. It is translated as CASSRPGPRETNYGYTF.

The rearrangement joins TRBV7-8 to TRBJ2-3; TRBD2 matches 12 bases. This CDR3 is 16 amino acids long. Germline CDR1 SGHVS, CDR2 FQNEAQ. V lost 5 bases and J lost 2; bases outside the gene matches: 5. CDR3 nucleotide sequence: TGTGCCAGCAGCCAGCGGACTAGCGGGGCCACAGATACGCAGTATTTT. Its translation is CASSQRTSGATDTQYF.

Details on this clonotype: A read error may produce the germline difference seen at one junction end. The rearrangement links TRBV4-3 to TRBJ2-5; 10 bases map to TRBD2. CDR3 length: 16 residues. The germline gives CDR1 LGHNA, CDR2 YSLEER. The CDR3: CASSQGTSGAGETRYF. CDR3 nucleotide sequence: TGCGCCAGCAGCCAAGGGACTAGCGGCGCCGGGGAGACCCGGTACTTC.

This clonotype has more than one count but fewer than ten. V usage is TRBV24-1 and J usage is TRBJ2-5, with 7 bases lining up with TRBD2. CDR3 length: 16 amino acids. After removal of 3 bases from V and 3 bases from J, the junction contained 9 bases not matched to a gene. Germline V gene lookup returns CDR1 KGHDR and CDR2 SFDVKD. The CDR3 sequence is CATSDPRGAGKETQYF. The CDR3 bases are TGTGCCACCAGTGATCCCCGGGGAGCGGGGAAAGAGACCCAGTACTTC.

The rearrangement joins TRBV6-6 to TRBJ2-3, with D tentatively TRBD1 or TRBD2 (7 bases each). CDR1 is MNHNY and CDR2 is SVGAGI in the germline V gene (reference sequence). The CDR3 extends over 16 amino acids. V was shortened by 7 bases and J by 1 base, with 18 bases between the two germline ends. The CDR3 protein is CASTKPQGGGTDTQYF. In DNA, the CDR3 is TGTGCCAGCACCAAACCCCAGGGGGGGGGCACAGATACGCAGTATTTT.

The rearrangement links TRBV11-2 to TRBJ2-1; a possible D gene is TRBD1 (5 bases). The germline CDR1 and CDR2 sequences are SGHAT and FQNNGV. CDR3 length: 15 residues. V lost 4 bases, J lost 5 bases, and 15 bases lay in between. The CDR3 here is CASSSGILGHNEQFF. CDR3 nucleotide sequence: TGTGCCAGCAGCTCAGGGATTTTAGGGCACAATGAGCAGTTCTTC.

The rearrangement links TRBV12-3 or TRBV12-4 to TRBJ2-3; 7 nucleotides match TRBD1. This CDR3 has 15 residues. Germline trimming cut 6 bases from V and 0 bases from J; bases unmatched to any gene: 6. The CDR3 loop reads CASRYRGHSTDTQYF. The CDR3 region has the DNA TGTGCCAGCAGATACAGGGGCCATAGCACAGATACGCAGTATTTT.

CDR3 in amino acids: CASSGRGGMNTEAFF. The CDR3 nucleotides are TGTGCCAGCAGTGGGAGGGGTGGAATGAACACTGAAGCTTTCTTT. V is TRBV6-1 and J is TRBJ1-1; tentatively, D is TRBD1 (5 bases). The germline gives CDR1 MNHNS, CDR2 SASEGT. There are 15 residues in the CDR3. Trimming left V 4 bases short and J 0 bases short, with 12 bases between.

The V call is TRBV7-2, the J call TRBJ2-7; D remains ambiguous. With 4 bases removed from V and 6 bases from J, the gap between germline ends came to 10 bases. Germline values: CDR1 SGHTA, CDR2 FQGNSA. The CDR3 is made up of 12 amino acids. The CDR3 DNA follows: TGTGCCAGCAGCTGGATTGACGCCGAGCAGTACTTC. This sequence encodes CASSWIDAEQYF. The whole variable domain, remainder taken from reference TRBV7-2 and TRBJ2-7, is GAGVSQSPSNKVTEKGKDVELRCDPISGHTALYWYRQSLGQGLEFLIYFQGNSAPDKSGLPSDRFSAERTGGSVSTLTIQRTQQEDSAVYLCASSWIDAEQYFGPGTRLTVT.

The sample holds a few counts of this clonotype. In DNA form, the CDR3 reads TGCAGTGCTAGCTTTCCTGGCTACACTAATCAGCCCCAGCATTTT. Translated: CSASFPGYTNQPQHF. The J gene is TRBJ1-5, the V gene TRBV20-1; D is ambiguous. CDR1 and CDR2 (germline): DFQATT, SNEGSKA (reference sequence). The CDR3 is made up of 15 amino acids. V lost 3 bases to trimming and J lost 4 bases, with 16 bases between them.

The rearrangement joins TRBV28 to TRBJ2-7; 7 bases map to TRBD2. The CDR3 runs 15 residues. CDR1 and CDR2 (germline): MDHEN, SYDVKM. V lost 5 bases, J lost 2 bases, and 9 bases stayed unmatched. CDR3 residues: CASSRGLSGTYEQYF. The CDR3, as DNA: TGTGCCAGCAGTCGAGGGTTAAGCGGGACCTACGAGCAGTACTTC. The full variable domain, completed using reference TRBV28 and TRBJ2-7, is DVKVTQSSRYLVKRTGEKVFLECVQDMDHENMFWYRQDPGLGLRLIYFSYDVKMKEKGDIPEGYSVSREKKERFSLILESASTNQTSMYLCASSRGLSGTYEQYFGPGTRLTVT.

The CDR3: CASSSSDRGIPYEQYF. The CDR3 DNA is TGTGCCAGCAGCTCCTCCGACAGGGGGATACCCTACGAGCAGTACTTC. V usage is TRBV7-6 and J usage is TRBJ2-7; the match to TRBD1 covers 9 bases. V lost 4 bases to trimming and J lost 2 bases; unmatched junction nucleotides: 9. The CDR3 sequence is 16 residues long. CDR1 SGHVS and CDR2 FNYEAQ come from the germline V gene.

Only a few counts were recorded for this clonotype. V gene TRBV6-2 or TRBV6-3 combines with J gene TRBJ2-1, with D possibly being TRBD1 or TRBD2 (5 bases each). The germline V gene has CDR1 MNHEY and CDR2 SVGEGT. Trimming pared 5 bases from V and 3 bases from J, leaving 20 bases between. This CDR3 region has 17 residues. The CDR3 protein is CASSTTSGRTIYNEQFF. Written as DNA, the CDR3 is TGTGCCAGCAGTACGACCTCGGGACGAACGATCTACAATGAGCAGTTCTTC.

The chain uses TRBV12-3 or TRBV12-4 and TRBJ1-4; D perhaps matches TRBD1 (5 bases). The CDR3 spans 13 residues. The V end was cut by 4 bases, the J end by 8 bases, with 11 bases between. The CDR3 reads CASSSRGKEKLFF. The CDR3 nucleotides read TGTGCCAGCAGTTCTAGGGGCAAAGAAAAACTGTTTTTT.

This clonotype was detected a few times. The CDR3 region has the DNA TGTGCCAGCAGCTTAGGGAGGGCGCGGGGCACAGATACGCAGTATTTT. Translating gives CASSLGRARGTDTQYF. The rearrangement joins TRBV7-2 to TRBJ2-3; tentatively, D is TRBD2 (6 bases). Trimming removed 1 base at V and 1 base at J, with 12 bases between. The CDR3 runs to 16 residues. Germline CDR1 reads SGHTA; CDR2 reads FQGNSA. The full variable domain, its missing parts supplied by reference TRBV7-2 and TRBJ2-3, is GAGVSQSPSNKVTEKGKDVELRCDPISGHTALYWYRQSLGQGLEFLIYFQGNSAPDKSGLPSDRFSAERTGGSVSTLTIQRTQQEDSAVYLCASSLGRARGTDTQYFGPGTRLTVL.

This clonotype was found a few times. This chain links TRBV27 with TRBJ2-1, with 7 bases that match TRBD2. The CDR3 is 17 amino acids. Trimming took 0 bases from V and 8 from J; bases not matched to a gene: 13. In germline, CDR1 is MNHEY, CDR2 SMNVEV (reference sequence). CDR3 amino acids: CASSLSFGREYTHEQFF. CDR3 bases: TGTGCCAGCAGTTTATCGTTTGGGCGGGAGTATACGCATGAGCAGTTCTTC.